The 18 T cell receptor beta chains below were found in one sample sequenced in a study of PD-L1 blockade in urothelial cancer. The repertoire was sequenced with immunoSEQ multiplex PCR; TCRdb's copy has only in-frame clones and lacks some. The sample holds about 130,000 clones; 70% to 85% are singletons and the top ten take 2.5% to 4%. Indicated time point: pretreatment peripheral blood. Sequencing was performed on PBMCs, taken around atezolizumab (anti-PD-L1) treatment. These receptors all come from a man aged 50 to 60 with urothelial cancer.

This clone was observed once. The chain links TRBV7-9 to TRBJ2-1; 8 nucleotides agree with TRBD1. The CDR3 consists of 14 residues. J was trimmed by 8 bases and V by 5 bases; bases with no gene match: 8. The germline V gene has CDR1 SEHNR and CDR2 FQNEAQ (reference sequence). CDR3 sequence reads: CASSHGTGLHEQFF. The CDR3 nucleotides read TGTGCCAGCAGCCACGGGACAGGTCTCCATGAGCAGTTCTTC. Full variable domain (rest looked up from reference TRBV7-9 and TRBJ2-1): DTGVSQNPRHKITKRGQNVTFRCDPISEHNRLYWYRQTLGQGPEFLTYFQNEAQLEKSRLLSDRFSAERPKGSFSTLEIQRTEQGDSAMYLCASSHGTGLHEQFFGPGTRLTVL.

The chain links TRBV2 to TRBJ2-4; weak D call: TRBD1 (6 bases). The V gene lost 6 bases and the J gene lost 2 bases, with 14 bases spanning the gap. The CDR3 covers 15 residues. Germline V gene data show CDR1 as SNHLY and CDR2 as FYNNEI. In DNA form, the CDR3 reads TGTGCCAGCAGACCTGATACAGGGCCCAAAAACATTCAGTACTTC. This codes for CASRPDTGPKNIQYF.

The V call is TRBV7-2, the J call TRBJ2-3, with D maybe TRBD2 (5 bases). V was shortened by 8 bases and J by 4 bases, with 16 bases between the two germline ends. The germline V gene has CDR1 SGHTA and CDR2 FQGNSA. The CDR3 contains 14 residues. The CDR3 DNA is TGTGCCAGCGCCCGGGGTCTTTCGCCAGATACGCAGTATTTT. The encoded protein is CASARGLSPDTQYF.

This clone showed up just once. The chain combines TRBV7-3 with TRBJ2-2, with TRBD1 as a possible D gene (5 bases). The CDR3 is 15 amino acids. Germline assignment: CDR1 SGHTA and CDR2 FQGTGA. Trimming shortened V by 2 bases and J by 4 bases, and 11 bases separated the two germline ends. DNA for the CDR3: TGTGCCAGCAGCTTAGGGGCTATGAGCACCGGGGAGCTGTTTTTT. Its translation: CASSLGAMSTGELFF.

The chain uses TRBV19 and TRBJ1-2, with TRBD1 matching 7 bases. The CDR3 is 15 residues long. CDR1 LNHDA and CDR2 SQIVND come from the germline V gene (reference sequence). The V and J ends lost 0 bases and 4 bases, in that order; junction bases with no gene match: 5. CDR3 DNA: TGTGCCAGTAGTATAGAGGGGACAGCCCCCTATGGCTACACCTTC. Translating it yields CASSIEGTAPYGYTF. The variable domain in full, completed from reference TRBV19 and TRBJ1-2, reads DGGITQSPKYLFRKEGQNVTLSCEQNLNHDAMYWYRQDPGQGLRLIYYSQIVNDFQKGDIAEGYSVSREKKESFPLTVTSAQKNPTAFYLCASSIEGTAPYGYTFGSGTRLTVV.

The CDR3 here is CASSSYRYYEQYF. CDR3 nucleotide sequence: TGTGCCAGCAGTTCCTACCGGTACTACGAGCAGTACTTC. The chain recombines TRBV27 with TRBJ2-5; D call uncertain. The DNA end is more similar to TRBJ2-7, so the J call may be wrong. Germline CDR1 is MNHEY and CDR2 is SMNVEV (reference sequence). CDR3 length: 13 residues.

The chain carries TRBV6-1 and TRBJ2-7; a weak D match, TRBD2 (6 bases). Germline V gene lookup returns CDR1 MNHNS and CDR2 SASEGT. V dropped 3 bases and J dropped 0 bases, with 12 bases sitting between them. CDR3 length: 15 residues. CDR3 sequence (DNA): TGTGCCAGCAGTGATACGGGACTTATCTCCTACGAGCAGTACTTC. Translation: CASSDTGLISYEQYF.

V is TRBV7-9 and J is TRBJ2-5; no clear D. The CDR3 consists of 12 residues. Per the germline V gene, CDR1 is SEHNR and CDR2 is FQNEAQ (reference sequence). V gave up 6 bases and J gave up 2 bases, with 7 bases separating them. The CDR3 is CASRVRQETQYF. The CDR3 DNA is TGTGCCAGCAGGGTCCGGCAAGAGACCCAGTACTTC.

The chain links TRBV2 to TRBJ2-7; 10 bases match TRBD2. CDR1 SNHLY and CDR2 FYNNEI come from the germline V gene. The V gene end was trimmed by 0 bases and the J gene end by 4 bases; junction bases not matched to a gene: 6. The CDR3 is made up of 16 amino acids. The CDR3 sequence: CASSEAQGLAQYEQYF. The CDR3 bases are TGTGCCAGCAGTGAAGCGCAGGGACTAGCGCAATACGAGCAGTACTTC.

This chain connects TRBV12-5 to TRBJ2-1; D is ambiguous. CDR1 and CDR2 (germline): LGHNT, FRNRAP. The CDR3 extends over 11 amino acids. Between the trimmed V and J ends, which lost 3 bases and 12 bases, there was a span of 9 bases. CDR3 sequence: CASGLSQAQFF. The CDR3 nucleotides read TGTGCTAGTGGTTTAAGTCAGGCGCAGTTCTTC.

The chain joins TRBV9 to TRBJ1-1; D is undetermined. Germline CDR1 SGDLS, CDR2 YYNGEE. Trimming removed 3 bases at V and 3 bases at J, with 9 bases between. The CDR3 runs to 13 residues. CDR3 protein: CASSADRDTEAFF. The CDR3 coding sequence is TGTGCCAGCAGCGCAGATCGGGACACTGAAGCTTTCTTT.

The chain combines TRBV9 with TRBJ2-2, with D possibly matching TRBD1 (5 bases). This CDR3 is built from 14 residues. Between the trimmed V and J ends, which lost 4 bases and 1 base, there was a span of 8 bases. From germline, CDR1 is SGDLS and CDR2 YYNGEE. This CDR3 reads CASSPGQNTGELFF. CDR3 DNA sequence: TGTGCCAGCAGCCCCGGACAGAACACCGGGGAGCTGTTTTTT.

This chain connects TRBV11-2 to TRBJ2-7; 11 nucleotides align to TRBD2. Germline values: CDR1 SGHAT, CDR2 FQNNGV. The CDR3 runs 16 residues. V was clipped by 1 base and J by 3 bases; unmatched bases: 5. CDR3 DNA: TGTGCCAGCAGCTTAGGACGACTAGCGGGAAGCTACGAGCAGTACTTC. Its protein product is CASSLGRLAGSYEQYF.

This sequence joins TRBV9 and TRBJ2-3, with TRBD2 matching over 11 bases. J was trimmed by 2 bases and V by 2 bases; bases with no gene match: 4. In germline, CDR1 is SGDLS, CDR2 YYNGEE. This CDR3 is 16 amino acids long. CDR3 coding DNA: TGTGCCAGCAGCGTGCTAGCGGGAGGCCACACAGATACGCAGTATTTT. Encoded protein: CASSVLAGGHTDTQYF.

The chain uses TRBV6-1 and TRBJ2-7; 7 bases map to TRBD1. CDR1 is MNHNS, CDR2 SASEGT, per germline. Germline trimming cut 1 base from V and 0 bases from J; bases unmatched to any gene: 0. The CDR3 length is 14 residues. CDR3 DNA sequence: TGTGCCAGCAGTGAAGGGGACAGCTCCTACGAGCAGTACTTC. It codes for CASSEGDSSYEQYF.

The chain couples TRBV9 to TRBJ1-6, with a possible D match to TRBD1 (5 bases). Germline CDR1 and CDR2: SGDLS and YYNGEE. V shed 0 bases and J shed 10 bases, with 17 bases lying between them. CDR3 length equals 16 residues. The DNA of the CDR3 is TGTGCCAGCAGCGTAGCGGGTCAGGGATTGAGCTCACCCCTCCACTTT. This codes for CASSVAGQGLSSPLHF.

This CDR3 is CASSLREIGDNEQFF. In DNA, the CDR3 is TGTGCCAGCAGCTTAAGGGAGATCGGGGACAATGAGCAGTTCTTC. V gene TRBV7-9 combines with J gene TRBJ2-1, with a weak D call TRBD2 (5 bases). The CDR3 covers 15 residues. The V and J ends lost 2 bases and 5 bases respectively, with 13 bases between them. Germline V gives CDR1 SEHNR, CDR2 FQNEAQ (reference sequence).

J is TRBJ1-6 and V is TRBV7-2, with D unresolved. The V end lost 5 bases, the J end lost 14 bases, and 28 bases lay between the germline ends. The germline gives CDR1 SGHTA, CDR2 FQGNSA. The CDR3 loop spans 17 amino acids. As DNA, the CDR3 is TGTGCCAGCAGCGCAGGCGGCAGCTCGTATCCTGGGAGGACCCTCCACTTT. It is translated as CASSAGGSSYPGRTLHF.